Reported below is one TCR beta chain. This clonotype was seen only a few times. Its specific antigen is unknown. There are no base qualities to consult, and no much larger clone falls within one base. This entry belongs to a study of vaccination and CD4 T cells after COVID-19 (dated by TCRdb to 2022 to 2024). With respect to the entire study: SARS-CoV-2 positivity had been established in the convalescent patients by nasal swab PCR, and mild disease was recorded in about 9 of these patients and severe disease in one. Overlapping spike peptide pools from SARS-CoV-2 and from the common cold coronaviruses HCoV-NL63, HCoV-OC43 and HCoV-229E were used as culture stimuli. Two doses of either the Pfizer-BioNTech BNT162b2 vaccine (n=8) or the Moderna mRNA-1273 vaccine (n=2) were administered to participants. In the convalescent cohort there were six males and four females, among whom were two Hispanic individuals, seven Caucasians, two Asians and one multiracial person. In under twelve COVID-19 convalescent patients and several infection-naive healthy vaccine recipients, researchers compared the spike-specific CD4+ TCR repertoire from before mRNA vaccination with the repertoire from after. Post-COVID blood samples from convalescent patients were collected a median of roughly 100 days after diagnosis, with a range of 35 to 161 days. Post-vaccine blood samples were taken a median of roughly 75 days after the second vaccine dose, with a range of about 13 to 250 days. In control cultures, a CEFX viral epitope pool was used as positive control, an HIV-1 Nef peptide pool was used as negative control, or no peptide was added. Beyond this particular receptor, the publication reports: Nearly all vaccine-specific clones in convalescent patients (304 of 307) were mono-reactive for SARS-CoV-2 spike rather than cross-reactive with common cold coronaviruses. Among the post-vaccine SARS-CoV-2-reactive clones in convalescent patients, a median approximately 86% showed up only after vaccination, which suggests vaccine-specific priming. The number of convalescent patients in the study was relatively small, and the study did not examine early timepoints following natural infection. An increase in the median number of SARS-CoV-2-reactive clonotypes from 20 to 25 after infection to a few dozen after vaccination was observed, but the change was not found to be significant.

The method behind the library was PCR. TCR sequencing of DNA from cultured CD4+ T cells used the Oncomine TCR Beta short-read assay at the Johns Hopkins FTIC core. The QIAamp micro DNA kit was used to extract genomic DNA from the cultured CD4+ T cells. The Oncomine TCR Beta libraries from cultured CD4+ T cells were pooled using unique dual indexes and then sequenced on an Illumina iSeq 100. The original pipeline was this. Non-productive sequences were filtered out, and CDR3s that did not start with C, did not end with F or W, or were shorter than 7 amino acids were discarded. Antigen-specific clonotypes were identified with the MANAFEST web application by comparing peptide-stimulated wells with reference and other culture wells. Positive clones required FDR below 0.05, an odds ratio above 5, and productive frequency above 0.1% in at least two of three replicate wells. Clonotypes that were significantly expanded in both SARS-CoV-2 spike wells and at least one common cold coronavirus spike condition were defined as cross-reactive. Using R version 3.6.1, CDR3 homology was evaluated through Levenshtein distances (stringdist) along with unrooted phylogenetic trees (ape). TCRdb's own reprocessing of the public reads used fastp at Q25 and MiXCR and kept productive beta chains. Rows are unified per CDR3 protein, each entry keeping the most common DNA and genes. Here the V and J calls rest on TCRdb's processing, not on the authors' analysis. For this sample there are about 20,000 distinct CDR3 sequences; 55% appear just once. In total, the top ten clones hold roughly 15% of the sample.

The treatment or condition label on this specimen signifies: roughly ten-day PBMC culture with coronavirus spike peptide pools or control peptides (ViraFEST assay). The ViraFEST assay was used in the study, in which antigen-specific T cells were expanded with peptide pools and expanded clonotypes were subsequently identified by TCR sequencing. The convalescent patients' positive SARS-CoV-2 PCR tests fell between March and December 2020, which was before the Alpha, Beta and Delta variants emerged in the United States. PBMCs were cultured at roughly 1.8 million per well in IMDM supplemented with roughly 5% human AB serum and 9.5 to 10 IU/ml IL-2, with 10 ug/ml peptide pools added. On days 3 and 7, half of the culture medium was replaced with fresh IL-2-containing medium. CD4+ T cells were isolated after around 11 days of culture through negative selection using the EasySep CD4+ T cell isolation kit. PBMCs were separated from whole blood using Ficoll-Paque Plus gradient centrifugation and then either used fresh or cryopreserved at -140C. Culture conditions were generally each tested in triplicate wells.

Counted from cysteine to phenylalanine, this CDR3 has 16 amino acids. Left in the record is the CDR3 DNA by itself, 48 bases read in frame from the first base. CDR1 and CDR2 are drawn from the germline V gene: SGHTA, FQGNSA. V is clipped by 4 bases and J by 2 bases, and the sequence between their germline boundaries is 15 bases long. The chain was built from TRBV7-2 and TRBJ1-5, and possibly TRBD1, on 5 matching bases. This clonotype was sampled from a human donor who had recovered from COVID-19. Sequencing used CD4+ T cells from blood, cultured in vitro. The CDR3 region has the sequence CASSSKLGVGNQPQHF. The DNA reads TGTGCCAGCAGCTCAAAGCTAGGGGTTGGCAATCAGCCCCAGCATTTT.